These 15 T cell receptor beta chains share one sample of origin, sequenced in a study of blood T cell repertoires in COVID-19. The table came from immunoSEQ multiplex PCR; TCRdb's copy has only in-frame clones and leaves some out. The sample includes 150,000 to 200,000 clones, over 70% seen only once; the top ten take 10% to 15%. The sample consisted of PBMCs or T cells enriched from blood (not recorded which). The receptors stem from a woman aged 55 to 70 who had recovered from COVID-19.

The chain carries TRBV30 and TRBJ1-4, with 10 bases matching TRBD1. The CDR3 extends over 13 amino acids. The germline CDR1 and CDR2 sequences are GTSNPN and SVGIG (reference sequence). V dropped 6 bases and J dropped 8; count of bases not matched to a gene: 6. The CDR3 DNA sequence: TGTGCCTGCTCGACAGGGGGCCGGGAAAAACTGTTTTTT. Translating it yields CACSTGGREKLFF.

The chain carries TRBV19 and TRBJ1-5; D unresolved. The CDR3 loop spans 13 amino acids. Germline loops: CDR1 LNHDA, CDR2 SQIVND (reference sequence). The V and J ends lost 3 bases and 4 bases respectively, with 7 bases between them. Here the CDR3 reads CASSMNSNQPQHF. The CDR3 DNA is TGTGCCAGTAGTATGAACTCTAATCAGCCCCAGCATTTT.

J is TRBJ2-5 and V is TRBV30; TRBD2 matches 7 bases. This CDR3 comprises 12 residues. V was clipped by 6 bases and J by 2 bases; unmatched bases: 3. Per the germline V gene, CDR1 is GTSNPN and CDR2 is SVGIG (reference sequence). The CDR3 bases are TGTGCCTGCGGGACTACTCAAGAGACCCAGTACTTC. As protein: CACGTTQETQYF.

This chain uses TRBV19 with TRBJ2-1; 8 bases agree with TRBD2. Trimming at V came to 3 bases and at J to 4 bases, leaving 5 bases not matched to a gene. Germline CDR1 is LNHDA and CDR2 is SQIVND (reference sequence). The CDR3 consists of 15 residues. In nucleotides, the CDR3 is TGTGCCAGTAGTATCCAAGCGGGGGCGTACAATGAGCAGTTCTTC. It codes for CASSIQAGAYNEQFF.

The gene calls are TRBV14 and TRBJ2-7, with D unresolved. Germline V lookup: CDR1 SGHDN, CDR2 FVKESK. Trimming cost V 1 base and J 0 bases, with 16 bases left between them. The CDR3 contains 17 residues. The CDR3 protein is CASSQGLSTLSSYEQYF. The CDR3 DNA reads TGTGCCAGCAGCCAAGGTTTATCTACCCTGAGCTCCTACGAGCAGTACTTC.

The gene calls are TRBV5-6 and TRBJ2-6, with D perhaps TRBD1 (5 bases). CDR1 and CDR2 (germline): SGHDT, YYEEEE. The CDR3 totals 15 residues. V shed 0 bases and J shed 4 bases, with 8 bases lying between them. The CDR3 loop is CASSLAGPGANVLTF. As DNA, the CDR3 is TGTGCCAGCAGCTTGGCAGGGCCCGGGGCCAACGTCCTGACTTTC.

The chain combines TRBV20-1 with TRBJ2-7; the match to TRBD2 covers 8 bases. The germline V gene encodes CDR1 DFQATT and CDR2 SNEGSKA (reference sequence). Losses at the gene ends were 3 bases for V and 2 bases for J; bases not matched to a gene: 6. The CDR3 sequence is 14 residues long. Here the CDR3 reads CSASSGGAAYEQYF. CDR3 nucleotides: TGCAGTGCTAGTTCCGGGGGGGCAGCCTACGAGCAGTACTTC.

The chain employs TRBV28 and TRBJ2-5; tentatively, D is TRBD1 (5 bases). Trimming removed 4 bases at V and 5 bases at J, with 8 bases between. Germline CDR1 reads MDHEN; CDR2 reads SYDVKM. The CDR3 consists of 12 residues. CDR3 nucleotide sequence: TGTGCCAGCAGTTGGCAGGGCGAGACCCAGTACTTC. The encoded protein is CASSWQGETQYF.

This rearrangement joins TRBV5-1 to TRBJ2-7; 8 positions agree with TRBD2. J gave up 4 bases and V 0 bases, and 6 bases lay outside the gene matches. The CDR3 is 15 residues long. Germline V gives CDR1 SGHRS, CDR2 YFSETQ. The CDR3 protein is CASSLGAGVGYEQYF. Here the CDR3 DNA reads TGCGCCAGCAGCTTGGGAGCGGGAGTAGGGTACGAGCAGTACTTC.

The rearrangement joins TRBV9 to TRBJ1-1, with TRBD1 identical over 8 bases. After removal of 5 bases from V and 2 bases from J, the junction contained 8 bases not matched to a gene. The germline gives CDR1 SGDLS, CDR2 YYNGEE. This CDR3 comprises 15 residues. CDR3 coding DNA: TGTGCCAGCAGTTCTCAGACAGGGGTTAACACTGAAGCTTTCTTT. Translated, it gives CASSSQTGVNTEAFF.

The chain couples TRBV4-1 to TRBJ1-6; no clear D gene. The CDR3 consists of 15 residues. Looked up from germline, CDR1 is MGHRA and CDR2 is YSYEKL. V lost 0 bases to trimming and J lost 4 bases, with 7 bases between them. The CDR3 loop reads CASSQERRYNSPLHF. CDR3 DNA: TGCGCCAGCAGCCAAGAAAGGAGGTATAATTCACCCCTCCACTTT.

The rearrangement joins TRBV3-1 (or the pseudogene TRBV3-2) to TRBJ2-3, with TRBD2 matching over 8 bases. Germline assignment: CDR1 LGHDT and CDR2 YNNKEL (reference sequence). Trimming at V came to 0 bases and at J to 0 bases, leaving 8 bases not matched to a gene. The CDR3 spans 18 residues. The CDR3 DNA follows: TGTGCCAGCAGCCAAGATCCCCTGACTAGCGCGAGCACAGATACGCAGTATTTT. Protein: CASSQDPLTSASTDTQYF.

The chain combines TRBV7-2 with TRBJ2-3, with a tentative D call TRBD2 (5 bases). CDR1 and CDR2 (germline): SGHTA, FQGNSA. The CDR3 covers 15 residues. V was cut by 2 bases and J by 1 base, with 10 bases left in between. The CDR3 spells CASSLQVGGTDTQYF. Written as DNA, the CDR3 is TGTGCCAGCAGCTTACAGGTCGGGGGCACAGATACGCAGTATTTT. Full variable domain (missing parts from reference TRBV7-2 and TRBJ2-3): GAGVSQSPSNKVTEKGKDVELRCDPISGHTALYWYRQSLGQGLEFLIYFQGNSAPDKSGLPSDRFSAERTGGSVSTLTIQRTQQEDSAVYLCASSLQVGGTDTQYFGPGTRLTVL.

The chain is built from TRBV6-1 and TRBJ1-6, with D unclear. This CDR3 contains 15 residues. V shed 2 bases and J shed 9 bases, with 14 bases lying between them. Germline-derived CDR1 and CDR2 are MNHNS and SASEGT. The CDR3 DNA reads TGTGCCAGCAGTGAATTCCGTCCCGGGAGTTCACCCCTCCACTTT. Its translation is CASSEFRPGSSPLHF.

V usage is TRBV3-1 (or the pseudogene TRBV3-2) and J usage is TRBJ2-1, with D maybe TRBD2 (6 bases). V gave up 4 bases and J gave up 5 bases, with 18 bases separating them. Germline CDR1 is LGHDT and CDR2 is YNNKEL (reference sequence). The CDR3 length is 16 residues. CDR3: CASSRGGGVRDNEQFF. Written as DNA, the CDR3 is TGTGCCAGCAGCCGGGGAGGTGGGGTACGGGACAATGAGCAGTTCTTC.